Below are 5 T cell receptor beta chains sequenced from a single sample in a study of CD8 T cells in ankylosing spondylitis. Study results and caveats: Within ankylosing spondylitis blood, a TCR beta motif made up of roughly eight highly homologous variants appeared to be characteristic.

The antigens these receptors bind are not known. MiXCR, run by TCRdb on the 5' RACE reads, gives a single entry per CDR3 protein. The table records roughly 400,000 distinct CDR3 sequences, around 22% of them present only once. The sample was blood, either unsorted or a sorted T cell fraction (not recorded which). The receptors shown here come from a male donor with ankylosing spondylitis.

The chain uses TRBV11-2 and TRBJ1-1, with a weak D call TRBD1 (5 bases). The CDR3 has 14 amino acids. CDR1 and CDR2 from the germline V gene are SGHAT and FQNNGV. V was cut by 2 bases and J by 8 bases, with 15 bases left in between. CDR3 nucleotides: TGTGCCAGCAGCTTAAGTCAGCAGGGATTAGAAGCTTTCTTT. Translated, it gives CASSLSQQGLEAFF.

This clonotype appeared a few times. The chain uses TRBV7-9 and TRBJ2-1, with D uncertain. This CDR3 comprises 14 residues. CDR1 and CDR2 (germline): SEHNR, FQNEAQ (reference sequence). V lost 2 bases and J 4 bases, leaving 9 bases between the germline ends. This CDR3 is CASSLIRRYNEQFF. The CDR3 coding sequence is TGTGCCAGCAGCTTAATCCGCAGGTACAATGAGCAGTTCTTC.

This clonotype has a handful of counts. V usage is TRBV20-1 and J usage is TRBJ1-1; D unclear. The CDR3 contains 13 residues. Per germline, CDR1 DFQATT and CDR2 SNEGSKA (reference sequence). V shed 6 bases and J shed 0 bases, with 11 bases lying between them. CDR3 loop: CSARTSMNTEAFF. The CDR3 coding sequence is TGCAGTGCCCGGACTTCCATGAACACTGAAGCTTTCTTT.

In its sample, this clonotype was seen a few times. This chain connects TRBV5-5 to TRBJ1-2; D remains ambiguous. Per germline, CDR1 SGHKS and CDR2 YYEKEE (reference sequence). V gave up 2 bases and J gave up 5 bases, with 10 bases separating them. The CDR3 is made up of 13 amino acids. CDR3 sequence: CASSLILGYGYTF. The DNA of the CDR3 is TGTGCCAGCAGCTTAATACTCGGGTATGGCTACACCTTC.

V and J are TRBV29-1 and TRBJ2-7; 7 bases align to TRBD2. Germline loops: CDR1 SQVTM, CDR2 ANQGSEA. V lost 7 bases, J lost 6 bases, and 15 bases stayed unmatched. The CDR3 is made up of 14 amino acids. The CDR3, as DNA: TGCAGCGCAGGGAGGGCACGTTTTGTCGGCGAGCAGTACTTC. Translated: CSAGRARFVGEQYF.